This T cell receptor (beta chain) was sequenced during a study of T cell responses to AZD1222 COVID-19 vaccine. General study findings and limits: Seropositivity was recorded at baseline in only a handful of AZD1222 recipients. Spike was spanned by vaccine-associated CD4 TCRs, with dominance at 160-218 and 743-854.

Profiling relied on immunoSEQ multiplex PCR, and the TCRdb table lists in-frame clones only, not all of them. The sample yields more than 150,000 clones, 88% seen once. V was clipped by 6 bases and J by 7 bases, with 13 bases between them. The CDR3 is 13 residues long. Germline CDR1 reads MDHEN; CDR2 reads SYDVKM. Points on this clone: Its antigen is as yet unknown.

The rearrangement uses TRBV28 and TRBJ1-5; TRBD1 might be the D (5 bases). The receptor was derived from an adult in good health. Sample: peripheral blood, taken on day 0 of AZD1222 vaccination. CDR3 sequence (DNA): TGTGCCAGCAGCGGGGGACTTGGGCAGCCCCAGCATTTT. Its translation is CASSGGLGQPQHF.